What follows are 16 T cell receptor beta chains derived from one specimen sequenced in a study of post-analysis software for immune sequencing data. General study findings and limits: TRBV5-6, TRBV5-1 and TRBV20-1 belonged to a set of about five TRBV segments that were more frequent in patients than controls.

TCR beta libraries were prepared from cDNA with unique molecular identifiers. One entry per CDR3 protein results from TCRdb running MiXCR on the PCR reads. The table shows approximately 350,000 distinct CDR3 sequences, with 30% to 45% occurring only once. Their recognized antigens are unknown. Sequenced: blood. These receptors all come from a girl under 18 with multiple sclerosis.

This clonotype was detected only a few times. The J gene is TRBJ2-3, the V gene TRBV20-1; 13 bases map to TRBD2. The CDR3 runs 16 residues. V lost 2 bases and J lost 5; bases outside the gene matches: 7. Looked up from germline, CDR1 is DFQATT and CDR2 is SNEGSKA (reference sequence). In DNA, the CDR3 is TGCAGTGCTAGATCTGGACTAGCGGGGGCGGGAGATACGCAGTATTTT. Its protein is CSARSGLAGAGDTQYF.

The J gene is TRBJ2-1, the V gene TRBV7-9; D is ambiguous. V was clipped by 7 bases and J by 4 bases, with 14 bases between them. The CDR3 runs 14 residues. The germline CDR1 and CDR2 sequences are SEHNR and FQNEAQ (reference sequence). The CDR3 protein is CASTPRQTYNEQFF. Here the CDR3 DNA reads TGTGCCAGCACCCCAAGGCAGACATACAATGAGCAGTTCTTC.

This clonotype was seen more than once but under ten times. The chain combines TRBV12-3 or TRBV12-4 with TRBJ1-2, with a weak D call TRBD1 (5 bases). The V gene lost 6 bases and the J gene lost 0 bases, with 11 bases spanning the gap. The CDR3 has 14 residues. CDR3 sequence: CASSRQSTNYGYTF. The CDR3 bases are TGTGCCAGCAGCCGACAGTCTACTAACTATGGCTACACCTTC.

The chain joins TRBV25-1 to TRBJ1-4; maybe TRBD1 (5 bases). Germline values: CDR1 MGHDK, CDR2 SYGVNS. Trimming shortened V by 8 bases and J by 4 bases, and 11 bases separated the two germline ends. This CDR3 comprises 13 residues. CDR3 in DNA: TGTGCCAGCGGGGGACCGTTTAATGAAAAACTGTTTTTT. Translating it yields CASGGPFNEKLFF.

The J gene is TRBJ1-2, the V gene TRBV2; D remains ambiguous. Trimming stripped 4 bases from V and 3 bases from J, with 21 bases between. The germline gives CDR1 SNHLY, CDR2 FYNNEI. This CDR3 has 17 residues. The CDR3 DNA sequence: TGTGCCAGCAGTGGAAGTCAAGGGCGACCTTGGGACTATGGCTACACCTTC. Protein: CASSGSQGRPWDYGYTF.

The chain carries TRBV6-1 and TRBJ1-5; D gene uncertain. The CDR3 runs to 15 residues. CDR1 and CDR2 from the germline V gene are MNHNS and SASEGT. Trimming removed 8 bases from V and 0 bases from J, with 14 bases in between. The CDR3 is CASQGPRNSNQPQHF. DNA of the CDR3: TGTGCCAGCCAAGGGCCCCGTAATAGCAATCAGCCCCAGCATTTT.

To note about this clonotype: One end of the junction fails to match germline, which may point to a read error. The V gene is TRBV12-3 or TRBV12-4, the J gene TRBJ2-7, with no clear D. The CDR3 spans 11 residues. Written as DNA, the CDR3 is TGTGCCAGCGGGTTCACCTACGAGCAGGACTTC. It yields the protein CASGFTYEQDF.

The genes are TRBV3-1 and TRBJ2-5, with TRBD2 matching 11 bases. CDR1 and CDR2 from the germline V gene are LGHDT and YNNKEL (reference sequence). J was trimmed by 2 bases and V by 0 bases; bases with no gene match: 5. This CDR3 is 17 amino acids long. The CDR3: CASSQELAGAKQETQYF. The CDR3, as DNA: TGTGCCAGCAGCCAAGAACTAGCGGGAGCTAAGCAAGAGACCCAGTACTTC.

This clonotype has a handful of counts. The chain recombines TRBV20-1 with TRBJ2-6, with D possibly matching TRBD1 (5 bases). Germline V gene lookup returns CDR1 DFQATT and CDR2 SNEGSKA (reference sequence). This CDR3 is 13 amino acids long. The V gene lost 6 bases and the J gene lost 1 base, with 7 bases spanning the gap. The CDR3 protein is CSAPGSGANVLTF. The CDR3 nucleotides read TGCAGTGCACCAGGGTCTGGGGCCAACGTCCTGACTTTC.

This clonotype turned up a few times. The chain recombines TRBV7-9 with TRBJ2-5; 11 nucleotides line up with TRBD1. V trimming: 5 bases; J trimming: 4 bases; junction bases outside the gene matches: 12. Per germline, CDR1 SEHNR and CDR2 FQNEAQ (reference sequence). The CDR3 is 17 amino acids. CDR3 DNA: TGTGCCAGCAGCGGATTCGGACAGGGGGCGGTGGGAGAGACCCAGTACTTC. Translated, it gives CASSGFGQGAVGETQYF.

The chain joins TRBV28 to TRBJ1-4; the D is unclear. V lost 0 bases, J lost 7 bases, and 6 bases lay in between. The length of the CDR3 is 13 residues. Per germline, CDR1 MDHEN and CDR2 SYDVKM. The CDR3 DNA follows: TGTGCCAGCAGTTTATGGGGTGTTGAAAAACTGTTTTTT. This codes for CASSLWGVEKLFF.

The chain employs TRBV7-2 and TRBJ2-3; D possibly corresponds to TRBD1 (7 bases). Germline CDR1 and CDR2: SGHTA and FQGNSA. Trimming removed 0 bases from V and 0 bases from J, with 19 bases in between. The CDR3 is 19 amino acids. The CDR3 DNA reads TGTGCCAGCAGCTTAGCCTTTCAAGGGGGCGCGGGAAGCACAGATACGCAGTATTTT. Its translation is CASSLAFQGGAGSTDTQYF.

V and J are TRBV4-1 and TRBJ1-3; possible D gene TRBD1, 5 bases. V was pared by 1 base and J by 0 bases, with 19 bases between. The CDR3 has 19 residues. Germline V lookup: CDR1 MGHRA, CDR2 YSYEKL. CDR3 loop: CASSQGSQRGGSSGNTIYF. Here the CDR3 DNA reads TGCGCCAGCAGCCAAGGTAGCCAGAGGGGCGGATCCTCTGGAAACACCATATATTTT.

This rearrangement joins TRBV4-3 to TRBJ2-7; possibly TRBD2 for D (5 bases). The DNA matches TRBJ2-5 better at its end, which makes the J call doubtful. This CDR3 region has 16 residues. From germline, CDR1 is LGHNA and CDR2 YSLEER. The CDR3 protein is CASSQDRGSLLETQYF. The CDR3 bases are TGCGCCAGCAGCCAAGATCGTGGGAGCTTACTAGAGACCCAGTACTTC.

A remark on this clonotype: One end of the junction is discordant with germline, which a read error may explain. The chain combines TRBV7-7 with TRBJ1-1; a possible D gene is TRBD1 (5 bases). Germline-derived CDR1 and CDR2 are SSHAT and FNYEAQ (reference sequence). This CDR3 is built from 16 residues. This chain's CDR3 is CASSYRTGTRNTEAFF. The CDR3 DNA sequence: TGTGCTAGCAGCTATCGGACGGGGACCCGGAACACTGAAGCTTTCTTT.

This clonotype was seen more than once but under ten times. The rearrangement links TRBV6-5 to TRBJ1-5; no clear D. The CDR3 is made up of 14 amino acids. V was pared by 6 bases and J by 2 bases, with 11 bases between. Germline CDR1 and CDR2: MNHEY and SVGAGI. The CDR3 loop is CASSPEVGNQPQHF. The CDR3 bases are TGTGCCAGCAGCCCCGAGGTGGGCAATCAGCCCCAGCATTTT.